Listed here are 14 T cell receptor beta chains from one sample, sequenced in a study of shared clonotypes between healthy human individuals. Generated by immunoSEQ multiplex PCR, the TCRdb table keeps only in-frame clones and is missing some. This table has 2.5 million or so clones, 85% to 95% appearing once. The sequenced sample was naive CD4+ T cells sorted from blood. The subset here: CD45RA+ positively selected. The receptors here all came from a man aged 18 to 30 in good health.

This clone came up a few times. The chain is built from TRBV19 and TRBJ1-6, with D perhaps TRBD1 (5 bases). Germline V gene data show CDR1 as LNHDA and CDR2 as SQIVND (reference sequence). V lost 5 bases and J 5 bases, leaving 7 bases between the germline ends. The CDR3 is 13 amino acids. This CDR3 is CASSRQHNSPLHF. In DNA form, the CDR3 reads TGTGCCAGTAGTCGACAGCATAATTCACCCCTCCACTTT.

This sequence joins TRBV7-2 and TRBJ1-5, with 7 bases that match TRBD1. Germline values: CDR1 SGHTA, CDR2 FQGNSA. This CDR3 has 16 residues. V trimming: 4 bases; J trimming: 7 bases; junction bases outside the gene matches: 13. In nucleotides, the CDR3 is TGTGCCAGCAGCTCCTTCCGCACAGGGGCAGGGCAGCCCCAGCATTTT. Its translation: CASSSFRTGAGQPQHF.

The CDR3 coding sequence is TGTGCCTGGAGTAGACTAGCGGGAGACGATGAGCAGTTCTTC. Its protein product is CAWSRLAGDDEQFF. The chain carries TRBV30 and TRBJ2-1, with TRBD2 identical over 12 bases. Germline CDR1 is GTSNPN and CDR2 is SVGIG (reference sequence). The CDR3 contains 14 residues. The ends lost 2 bases at V and 8 bases at J; junction bases unmatched: 4.

This clone came up a few times. The chain employs TRBV19 and TRBJ2-2; TRBD1 is a possible D gene (6 bases). The ends were cut back, 7 bases at V and 3 bases at J, with 12 bases in the middle. Germline CDR1 and CDR2: LNHDA and SQIVND (reference sequence). The CDR3 length is 14 residues. CDR3 nucleotide sequence: TGTGCCAGTAAATACAGGGTCGACACCGGGGAGCTGTTTTTT. Translating it yields CASKYRVDTGELFF.

V is TRBV6-6 and J is TRBJ2-7, with D possibly being TRBD1 (7 bases). The CDR3 is 16 amino acids. CDR1 is MNHNY and CDR2 is SVGAGI in the germline V gene (reference sequence). The germline V and J ends were trimmed by 0 bases and 2 bases, with 14 bases remaining between them. The CDR3 sequence: CASSYSSGGGPYEQYF. For the CDR3, the DNA is TGTGCCAGCAGTTACTCGAGTGGAGGGGGCCCCTACGAGCAGTACTTC.

The V gene is TRBV7-9, the J gene TRBJ1-3; D remains unclear. Per germline, CDR1 SEHNR and CDR2 FQNEAQ (reference sequence). The CDR3 covers 15 residues. Trimming took off 3 bases at V and 0 bases at J, with 9 bases between the two ends. The CDR3 DNA sequence: TGTGCCAGCAGCTTGGGGAGGACCTCTGGAAACACCATATATTTT. This gives the protein CASSLGRTSGNTIYF.

The V gene is TRBV5-4, the J gene TRBJ2-5, with D perhaps TRBD1 (6 bases). The CDR3 spans 13 residues. Germline CDR1 and CDR2: SGHNT and YYREEE (reference sequence). The V end lost 5 bases, the J end lost 2 bases, and 10 bases lay between the germline ends. CDR3: CASRPQGQETQYF. CDR3 bases: TGTGCCAGCAGGCCCCAGGGGCAAGAGACCCAGTACTTC.

The rearrangement links TRBV5-4 to TRBJ2-7, with 10 nucleotides matching TRBD1. CDR3 length equals 15 residues. Per the germline V gene, CDR1 is SGHNT and CDR2 is YYREEE (reference sequence). V lost 4 bases to trimming and J lost 6 bases; unmatched junction nucleotides: 10. In nucleotides, the CDR3 is TGTGCCAGCAGCCCTCCCGGGACAGGGGTTAGCGAGCAGTACTTC. Protein sequence: CASSPPGTGVSEQYF.

This chain links TRBV27 with TRBJ2-7; TRBD1 is a possible D gene (6 bases). Trimming cost V 5 bases and J 0 bases, with 14 bases left between them. This CDR3 has 15 residues. The germline V gene encodes CDR1 MNHEY and CDR2 SMNVEV (reference sequence). The chain's CDR3 is CASSLSRTVSYEQYF. CDR3 bases: TGTGCCAGCAGTCTTTCCCGGACAGTCTCCTACGAGCAGTACTTC.

The rearrangement links TRBV30 to TRBJ1-3; TRBD1 matches 7 bases. V gave up 6 bases and J gave up 2 bases; unmatched junction bases: 4. Germline V lookup: CDR1 GTSNPN, CDR2 SVGIG (reference sequence). CDR3 length: 13 residues. CDR3 protein: CACVQGPGNTIYF. The DNA of the CDR3 is TGTGCCTGCGTACAGGGGCCTGGAAACACCATATATTTT. Full variable domain (outside the CDR3, taken from reference TRBV30 and TRBJ1-3): SQTIHQWPATLVQPVGSPLSLECTVEGTSNPNLYWYRQAAGRGLQLLFYSVGIGQISSEVPQNLSASRPQDRQFILSSKKLLLSDSGFYLCACVQGPGNTIYFGEGSWLTVV.

The chain employs TRBV5-4 and TRBJ2-1; possibly TRBD1 for D (6 bases). This CDR3 contains 15 residues. Trimming removed 4 bases at V and 1 base at J, with 12 bases between. Looked up from germline, CDR1 is SGHNT and CDR2 is YYREEE (reference sequence). The CDR3 DNA is TGTGCCAGCAGCAGAACTACAGGGTCCTACAATGAGCAGTTCTTC. This gives the protein CASSRTTGSYNEQFF.

The chain is built from TRBV29-1 and TRBJ2-1; D uncertain. The CDR3 has 14 residues. V was shortened by 3 bases and J by 2 bases, with 11 bases between the two germline ends. In germline, CDR1 is SQVTM, CDR2 ANQGSEA. The CDR3 sequence: CSVEGTLTYNEQFF. DNA of the CDR3: TGCAGCGTTGAGGGCACCCTCACCTACAATGAGCAGTTCTTC.

The chain employs TRBV4-2 and TRBJ1-1; TRBD1 is a possible D gene (5 bases). V lost 1 base and J 0 bases, leaving 18 bases between the germline ends. This CDR3 region has 18 residues. CDR1 LGHNA and CDR2 YNFKEQ come from the germline V gene. The CDR3 DNA is TGTGCCAGCAGCCAAGCTCCCCCCAAGGGACTCATGAACACTGAAGCTTTCTTT. It encodes CASSQAPPKGLMNTEAFF.

The V gene is TRBV7-2, the J gene TRBJ2-1, with TRBD1 as a possible D gene (6 bases). This CDR3 contains 14 residues. The germline V and J ends were trimmed by 6 bases and 9 bases, with 18 bases remaining between them. Germline CDR1 is SGHTA and CDR2 is FQGNSA. CDR3 residues: CASSLGTRVGEQFF. The CDR3 coding sequence is TGTGCCAGCAGTTTGGGGACAAGAGTGGGTGAGCAGTTCTTC.